This T cell receptor beta chain was captured by sequencing in a study of CD8+CD57+ T cells in acquired aplastic anemia. All sequencing subjects had displayed CD8+CD57+ cell expansion on flow cytometry. TCR beta VDJ and CDR3 were profiled, and genomic DNA was the template. TCRdb ran MiXCR on the reads and lists one entry per CDR3 protein. The sample contains 210,000 or so distinct CDR3 sequences, roughly 50% of which appear only once. The CDR3 sequence is 17 residues long. The V gene's germline CDR1 is SGHVS and CDR2 FNYEAQ. V dropped 5 bases and J dropped 0; count of bases not matched to a gene: 12. The sequencing input was sorted CD4+, CD8+, or CD8+CD57+ T cells (not recorded which) from PBMCs. The rearrangement links TRBV7-6 to TRBJ2-7, with 8 bases aligning to TRBD1. This TCR derives from a human donor with aplastic anemia. The CDR3 spells CASSRSVTGVASYEQYF. As DNA, the CDR3 is TGTGCCAGCAGCCGTAGTGTGACAGGGGTGGCCTCCTACGAGCAGTACTTC.